This T cell receptor (beta chain) was observed in a study of T cell changes during pregnancy in multiple sclerosis. Some clones are missing from TCRdb's copy, which holds only in-frame ones; the method was immunoSEQ multiplex PCR. This sample has about 57,000 clones; roughly 90% occur once, and the top ten carry approximately 1.7%. Germline values: CDR1 LGHNA, CDR2 YSLEER. CDR3 length: 16 residues. V shed 1 base and J 6 bases; nucleotides not matched to a gene: 4. Sample: peripheral blood, taken after pregnancy. The J gene is TRBJ1-6, the V gene TRBV4-3, with 9 positions matching TRBD1. This receptor was identified in a female donor with multiple sclerosis, enrolled in a pregnancy study. As DNA, the CDR3 is TGCGCCAGCAGCCAAGGGGACAGGGCGTTTAATTCACCCCTCCACTTT. This translates into CASSQGDRAFNSPLHF.